The 17 T cell receptor beta chains in this list originate from one sample, sequenced in a study of radiation and T cells in renal cell carcinoma. Clones were read by immunoSEQ multiplex PCR, and TCRdb kept only the in-frame ones, dropping some. The sample yields about 24,000 clones, 58% seen once. Regarding treatment: treatment-naive control, cytoreductive nephrectomy. The sample here was tumor tissue, taken from a patient whose treatment was nephrectomy without radiotherapy. Receptor source: a man aged 40-55 years with renal cell carcinoma.

This clone was counted between two and nine times. V and J are TRBV28 and TRBJ2-6, with 7 bases identical to TRBD1. CDR3 length: 15 residues. J gave up 2 bases and V 5 bases, and 3 bases lay outside the gene matches. Germline V CDR1 and CDR2: MDHEN, SYDVKM. The CDR3 is CASSQTGAGANVLTF. CDR3 in DNA: TGTGCCAGCAGTCAAACAGGGGCTGGGGCCAACGTCCTGACTTTC.

The genes are TRBV19 and TRBJ1-2; D is perhaps TRBD1 (5 bases). This CDR3 has 13 residues. Looked up from germline, CDR1 is LNHDA and CDR2 is SQIVND (reference sequence). Trimming stripped 4 bases from V and 8 bases from J, with 14 bases between. The CDR3 DNA reads as TGTGCCAGTAGTACACCCAGGGTGGAAGGCTACACCTTC. Its protein is CASSTPRVEGYTF.

This clone was observed a handful of times. The genes are TRBV9 and TRBJ1-1; no reliable D call. Germline V CDR1 and CDR2: SGDLS, YYNGEE. The CDR3 totals 15 residues. Between the trimmed V and J ends, which lost 0 bases and 4 bases, there was a span of 13 bases. CDR3 DNA sequence: TGTGCCAGCAGCGTAGCTTTAGCAGATGTCACTGAAGCTTTCTTT. This sequence encodes CASSVALADVTEAFF.

This clone appeared a few times. This sequence joins TRBV29-1 and TRBJ2-3; maybe TRBD1 (5 bases). The CDR3 is 15 residues long. Per germline, CDR1 SQVTM and CDR2 ANQGSEA. Trimming left V 2 bases short and J 0 bases short, with 12 bases between. The CDR3 loop reads CSVEIGVRSTDTQYF. CDR3 nucleotide sequence: TGCAGCGTTGAAATAGGGGTTCGAAGCACAGATACGCAGTATTTT.

The J gene is TRBJ1-1, the V gene TRBV4-2, with TRBD1 identical over 8 bases. The J segment lost 5 bases and the V segment lost 3 bases, leaving 8 bases of the junction unmatched. The CDR3 has 15 residues. The germline V gene encodes CDR1 LGHNA and CDR2 YNFKEQ. The CDR3 protein is CASSQRGQGLTEAFF. The CDR3, as DNA: TGTGCCAGCAGCCAGAGAGGACAGGGCTTAACTGAAGCTTTCTTT.

The CDR3 sequence is CASSRLAGGHTDTQYF. The CDR3 DNA follows: TGTGCCAGCTCCAGACTAGCGGGGGGCCACACAGATACGCAGTATTTT. V and J are TRBV18 and TRBJ2-3; 13 positions match TRBD2. The germline CDR1 and CDR2 sequences are KGHSH and LQKENI. V shed 6 bases, J shed 2 bases, and the junction held 5 bases outside the gene matches. The CDR3 is made up of 16 amino acids.

This clone counts as medium-sized. V usage is TRBV20-1 and J usage is TRBJ1-2; D not certain. V was trimmed by 3 bases and J by 3 bases, leaving 2 bases between them. Germline V gene lookup returns CDR1 DFQATT and CDR2 SNEGSKA (reference sequence). CDR3 size: 10 residues. The CDR3 protein is CSARDYGYTF. The DNA of the CDR3 is TGCAGTGCTAGGGACTATGGCTACACCTTC.

This clone ranks as medium-sized. The rearrangement uses TRBV7-9 and TRBJ2-5, with 7 bases fitting TRBD1. CDR1 is SEHNR and CDR2 is FQNEAQ in the germline V gene (reference sequence). V gave up 6 bases and J gave up 4 bases; unmatched junction bases: 2. CDR3 length: 12 residues. The CDR3 spells CASSTGVETQYF. The DNA for the CDR3 is TGTGCCAGCAGTACAGGGGTAGAGACCCAGTACTTC.

This clone came up once. The V and J genes are TRBV30 and TRBJ2-7; D may be TRBD1 (6 bases). The CDR3 has 14 residues. Germline loops: CDR1 GTSNPN, CDR2 SVGIG (reference sequence). Trimming cost V 2 bases and J 3 bases, with 14 bases left between them. The CDR3 loop reads CAWSRGSTLYEQYF. CDR3 in DNA: TGTGCCTGGAGTAGGGGGTCAACCCTCTACGAGCAGTACTTC.

The genes are TRBV10-3 and TRBJ2-2; 10 bases fit TRBD2. The germline CDR1 and CDR2 sequences are ENHRY and SYGVKD. The CDR3 is 15 amino acids. The V segment lost 6 bases and the J segment 7 bases; nucleotides outside the gene matches: 8. CDR3 in DNA: TGTGCCATCAGACTCGGACTAGCGGATAACGGGGAGCTGTTTTTT. Protein: CAIRLGLADNGELFF.

The chain couples TRBV19 to TRBJ1-5; a possible D gene is TRBD1 (5 bases). The CDR3 spans 14 residues. V lost 1 base and J lost 4, with 8 bases in between. CDR1 and CDR2 (germline): LNHDA, SQIVND (reference sequence). The CDR3 bases are TGTGCCAGTAGTATAGGACAGAATAATCAGCCCCAGCATTTT. Amino acid sequence: CASSIGQNNQPQHF.

This clone was counted many times. The DNA for the CDR3 is TGTGCCAGCAGCGTAGGGGAAGGGCACCACACCCTCCACTTT. Its protein product is CASSVGEGHHTLHF. The gene calls are TRBV9 and TRBJ1-6; D remains unclear. V lost 0 bases and J 14 bases, leaving 15 bases between the germline ends. Germline CDR1 is SGDLS and CDR2 is YYNGEE. The CDR3 sequence is 14 residues long.

The chain combines TRBV6-1 with TRBJ1-1, with TRBD1 identical over 9 bases. The CDR3 totals 14 residues. Germline-derived CDR1 and CDR2 are MNHNS and SASEGT. The V gene end was trimmed by 7 bases and the J gene end by 0 bases; junction bases not matched to a gene: 3. The CDR3 bases are TGTGCCAGCATGGGGACAGGGCTGAACACTGAAGCTTTCTTT. Protein sequence: CASMGTGLNTEAFF.

The genes are TRBV28 and TRBJ1-1; no reliable D call. V was cut by 4 bases and J by 4 bases, with 13 bases left in between. The CDR3 has 14 residues. CDR1 is MDHEN and CDR2 is SYDVKM in the germline V gene. CDR3 DNA sequence: TGTGCCAGCAGTTCGCTGGGGTGGAGCACTGAAGCTTTCTTT. This encodes CASSSLGWSTEAFF.

V and J are TRBV29-1 and TRBJ2-3, with a possible D match to TRBD2 (6 bases). The CDR3 has 12 amino acids. V was shortened by 5 bases and J by 6 bases, with 12 bases between the two germline ends. CDR1 is SQVTM, CDR2 ANQGSEA, per germline. The CDR3 coding sequence is TGCAGCGTTAAGGTTCTAGCGGATACGCAGTATTTT. This gives the protein CSVKVLADTQYF.

This clone was recorded only once. The chain has TRBV7-9 and TRBJ1-1; D is perhaps TRBD1 (6 bases). Germline V gene lookup returns CDR1 SEHNR and CDR2 FQNEAQ (reference sequence). The V end lost 5 bases, the J end lost 6 bases, and 13 bases lay between the germline ends. The CDR3 extends over 13 amino acids. CDR3 in DNA: TGTGCCAGCAGCCTCCAAGGGACACCTGAAGCTTTCTTT. Its protein product is CASSLQGTPEAFF. Using reference TRBV7-9 and TRBJ1-1 for the parts outside the CDR3, the full variable domain is DTGVSQNPRHKITKRGQNVTFRCDPISEHNRLYWYRQTLGQGPEFLTYFQNEAQLEKSRLLSDRFSAERPKGSFSTLEIQRTEQGDSAMYLCASSLQGTPEAFFGQGTRLTVV.

The chain couples TRBV10-3 to TRBJ1-6, with TRBD1 matching over 8 bases. Germline lookup yields CDR1 ENHRY and CDR2 SYGVKD. The CDR3 loop spans 19 amino acids. The trim removed 2 bases at V and 0 bases at J, leaving 9 bases unmatched. CDR3 sequence: CAISETQGAGASYNSPLHF. The CDR3, as DNA: TGTGCCATCAGTGAGACTCAGGGGGCCGGGGCCTCCTATAATTCACCCCTCCACTTT.